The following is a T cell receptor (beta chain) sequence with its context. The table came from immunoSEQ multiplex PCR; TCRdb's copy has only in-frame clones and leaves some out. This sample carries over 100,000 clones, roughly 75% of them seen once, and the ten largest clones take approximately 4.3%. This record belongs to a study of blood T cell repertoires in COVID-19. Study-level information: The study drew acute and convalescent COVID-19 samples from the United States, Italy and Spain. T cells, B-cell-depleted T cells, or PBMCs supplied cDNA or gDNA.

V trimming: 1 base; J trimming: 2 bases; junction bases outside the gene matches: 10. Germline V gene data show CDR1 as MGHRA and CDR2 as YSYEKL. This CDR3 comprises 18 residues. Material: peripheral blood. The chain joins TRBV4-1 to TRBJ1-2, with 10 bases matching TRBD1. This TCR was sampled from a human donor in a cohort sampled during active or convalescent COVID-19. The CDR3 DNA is TGCGCCAGCAGCCAAGTCCGGGACAGGGGAGGGAGAAACTATGGCTACACCTTC. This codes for CASSQVRDRGGRNYGYTF.